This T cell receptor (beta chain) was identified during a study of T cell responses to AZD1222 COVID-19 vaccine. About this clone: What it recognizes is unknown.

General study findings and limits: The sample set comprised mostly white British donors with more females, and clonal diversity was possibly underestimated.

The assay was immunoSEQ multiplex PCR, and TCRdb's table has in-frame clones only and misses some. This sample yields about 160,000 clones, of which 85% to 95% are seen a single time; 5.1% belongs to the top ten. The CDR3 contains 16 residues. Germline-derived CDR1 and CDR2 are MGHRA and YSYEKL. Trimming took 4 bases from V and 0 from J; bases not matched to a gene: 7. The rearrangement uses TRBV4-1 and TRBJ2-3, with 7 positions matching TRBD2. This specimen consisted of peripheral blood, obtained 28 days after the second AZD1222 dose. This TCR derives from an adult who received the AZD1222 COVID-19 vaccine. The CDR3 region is CASSLTLAASTDTQYF. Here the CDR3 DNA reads TGCGCCAGCAGCCTCACTCTAGCGGCCAGCACAGATACGCAGTATTTT.